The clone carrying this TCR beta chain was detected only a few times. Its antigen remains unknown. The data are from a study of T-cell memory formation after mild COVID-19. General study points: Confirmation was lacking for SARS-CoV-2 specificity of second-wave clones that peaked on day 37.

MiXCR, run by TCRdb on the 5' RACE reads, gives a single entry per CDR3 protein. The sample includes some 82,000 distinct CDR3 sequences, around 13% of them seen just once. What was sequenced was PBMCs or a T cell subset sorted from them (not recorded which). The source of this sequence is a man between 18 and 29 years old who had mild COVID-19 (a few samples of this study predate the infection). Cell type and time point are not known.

The chain's CDR3 is CASRLGTASEQFF. DNA of the CDR3: TGTGCCAGCAGGCTAGGGACAGCCTCTGAGCAGTTCTTC. V gene TRBV2 combines with J gene TRBJ2-1; 7 bases fit TRBD1. This CDR3 has 13 amino acids. CDR1 and CDR2 (germline): SNHLY, FYNNEI. V gave up 6 bases and J gave up 9 bases; unmatched junction bases: 8.